A single sample is the source of the 28 T cell receptor beta chains below, sequenced in a study of blood T cell repertoires in COVID-19. Some clones are missing from TCRdb's copy, which holds only in-frame ones; the method was immunoSEQ multiplex PCR. The sample holds about 82,000 clones, approximately 79% seen once. Sequenced input: peripheral blood. The source is a human donor with acute or convalescent COVID-19. The donor label of this sample is uncertain.

CDR3 in amino acids: CASSLAMASGVTDTQYF. The CDR3 DNA follows: TGTGCCAGCAGCTTGGCCATGGCTAGCGGGGTCACAGATACGCAGTATTTT. This sequence joins TRBV5-8 and TRBJ2-3; TRBD2 aligns across 9 bases. V lost 0 bases and J lost 2; bases outside the gene matches: 7. CDR1 and CDR2 from the germline V gene are SGHTS and YDEGEE. The CDR3 contains 17 residues.

V gene TRBV18 combines with J gene TRBJ2-7, with 8 bases fitting TRBD2. The CDR3 contains 14 residues. CDR1 is KGHSH and CDR2 is LQKENI in the germline V gene. V gave up 0 bases and J gave up 4 bases; unmatched junction bases: 2. DNA of the CDR3: TGTGCCAGCTCACCACCTGCGGGGGGATACGAGCAGTACTTC. It codes for CASSPPAGGYEQYF.

CDR3 loop: CASSSGLAGGYEQYF. The CDR3 region has the DNA TGTGCCAGTAGTTCGGGACTAGCGGGCGGCTACGAGCAGTACTTC. The genes are TRBV19 and TRBJ2-7, with 12 bases identical to TRBD2. The trim removed 5 bases at V and 3 bases at J, leaving 5 bases unmatched. Germline CDR1 and CDR2: LNHDA and SQIVND (reference sequence). The CDR3 is 15 amino acids.

V is TRBV6-4 and J is TRBJ2-5; TRBD2 agrees at 13 bases. The junction had 8 bases not matched to a gene; V was cut back by 5 bases and J by 5 bases. Looked up from germline, CDR1 is MRHNA and CDR2 is SNTAGT. This CDR3 comprises 16 residues. CDR3 sequence: CASSPGTSGNRETQYF. The CDR3 region has the DNA TGTGCCAGCAGTCCCGGGACTAGCGGGAATCGGGAGACCCAGTACTTC.

The count of this clone is one. This rearrangement joins TRBV7-2 to TRBJ1-5; D uncertain. CDR3 length: 14 amino acids. V was clipped by 5 bases and J by 4 bases, with 12 bases between them. Germline CDR1 SGHTA, CDR2 FQGNSA. Here the CDR3 DNA reads TGTGCCAGCAGCGACGGGTCGTCTAATCAGCCCCAGCATTTT. This gives the protein CASSDGSSNQPQHF.

The table lists this clone with a count of one. The chain couples TRBV5-6 to TRBJ2-2; TRBD2 agrees at 9 bases. The CDR3 covers 15 residues. Germline V gene lookup returns CDR1 SGHDT and CDR2 YYEEEE. The V and J ends lost 4 bases and 1 base, in that order; junction bases with no gene match: 2. The CDR3 DNA sequence: TGTGCCAGCAGCGCGACTAGCGGGAACACCGGGGAGCTGTTTTTT. Its protein is CASSATSGNTGELFF.

This chain links TRBV11-1 with TRBJ2-5, with TRBD2 matching 11 bases. Per germline, CDR1 SGHAT and CDR2 FQDESV (reference sequence). This CDR3 comprises 14 residues. V was clipped by 5 bases and J by 5 bases; unmatched bases: 4. Here the CDR3 reads CASSDSGGAETQYF. CDR3 DNA: TGTGCCAGCAGCGATAGCGGGGGGGCGGAGACCCAGTACTTC.

This clone has just a few counts. This sequence joins TRBV30 and TRBJ2-3; D may be TRBD1 (6 bases). Germline CDR1 is GTSNPN and CDR2 is SVGIG (reference sequence). The CDR3 contains 16 residues. The V end was cut by 1 base, the J end by 6 bases, with 20 bases between. CDR3 sequence reads: CAWSDPRGRGTDTQYF. CDR3 DNA sequence: TGTGCCTGGAGTGACCCCAGGGGAAGAGGTACGGATACGCAGTATTTT.

V gene TRBV7-9 combines with J gene TRBJ1-1, with D possibly being TRBD1 (6 bases). In germline, CDR1 is SEHNR, CDR2 FQNEAQ (reference sequence). V gave up 5 bases and J gave up 3 bases, with 19 bases separating them. The CDR3 sequence is 16 residues long. The CDR3 protein is CASSLQGGGRYTEAFF. CDR3 in DNA: TGTGCCAGCAGCCTACAGGGAGGGGGACGATACACTGAAGCTTTCTTT.

The chain uses TRBV5-6 and TRBJ1-3; no definite D call. CDR3 length: 14 residues. V lost 1 base, J lost 2 bases, and 7 bases lay in between. In germline, CDR1 is SGHDT, CDR2 YYEEEE. Here the CDR3 reads CASSLFEAGNTIYF. CDR3 in DNA: TGTGCCAGCAGCTTGTTTGAGGCTGGAAACACCATATATTTT.

The chain is built from TRBV5-8 and TRBJ1-6, with TRBD1 matching over 7 bases. V trimming: 4 bases; J trimming: 8 bases; junction bases outside the gene matches: 9. The CDR3 has 15 amino acids. Germline-derived CDR1 and CDR2 are SGHTS and YDEGEE. In nucleotides, the CDR3 is TGTGCCAGCAGCACCGACAGGGTAGGGTATTCACCCCTCCACTTT. Translating gives CASSTDRVGYSPLHF.

This rearrangement joins TRBV5-5 to TRBJ1-5, with TRBD1 as a possible D gene (5 bases). From germline, CDR1 is SGHKS and CDR2 YYEKEE (reference sequence). Trimming pared 0 bases from V and 7 bases from J, leaving 8 bases between. The CDR3 contains 13 residues. Written as DNA, the CDR3 is TGTGCCAGCAGCTTGGGCAGGGAACAGCCCCAGCATTTT. It yields the protein CASSLGREQPQHF.

The chain has TRBV6-1 and TRBJ1-5; perhaps TRBD1 as D (5 bases). Trimming cost V 3 bases and J 7 bases, with 13 bases left between them. Germline V gives CDR1 MNHNS, CDR2 SASEGT. There are 14 residues in the CDR3. The CDR3: CASSDPGTWQPQHF. In DNA, the CDR3 is TGTGCCAGCAGTGACCCGGGGACTTGGCAGCCCCAGCATTTT.

V and J are TRBV7-2 and TRBJ1-6; D may be TRBD1 (6 bases). CDR1 is SGHTA and CDR2 is FQGNSA in the germline V gene. V lost 4 bases to trimming and J lost 10 bases, with 17 bases between them. The CDR3 runs to 15 residues. CDR3 in amino acids: CASSYKQGPGSPLHF. DNA for the CDR3: TGTGCCAGCAGCTACAAACAGGGACCGGGATCACCCCTCCACTTT. Drawing the rest from reference TRBV7-2 and TRBJ1-6, the complete variable domain is GAGVSQSPSNKVTEKGKDVELRCDPISGHTALYWYRQSLGQGLEFLIYFQGNSAPDKSGLPSDRFSAERTGGSVSTLTIQRTQQEDSAVYLCASSYKQGPGSPLHFGNGTRLTVT.

This clone is a singleton in its sample. CDR3 amino acids: CASSQEQVSGETQYF. The CDR3 bases are TGTGCCAGCAGCCAAGAACAGGTATCCGGCGAGACCCAGTACTTC. This rearrangement joins TRBV3-1 (or the pseudogene TRBV3-2) to TRBJ2-5; possibly TRBD1 for D (5 bases). Trimming removed 0 bases at V and 5 bases at J, with 13 bases between. Germline V gene lookup returns CDR1 LGHDT and CDR2 YNNKEL (reference sequence). This CDR3 has 15 residues.

The rearrangement links TRBV5-1 to TRBJ2-7, with 7 bases identical to TRBD1. V dropped 4 bases and J dropped 3; count of bases not matched to a gene: 7. The germline V gene encodes CDR1 SGHRS and CDR2 YFSETQ. CDR3 size: 14 residues. The CDR3 DNA is TGCGCCAGCAGCCTGACAGGGTCAAACTACGAGCAGTACTTC. As protein: CASSLTGSNYEQYF.

This clone has only one observation. This chain joins TRBV7-9 and TRBJ1-4; no clear D gene. This CDR3 is 14 amino acids long. V lost 0 bases and J lost 4, with 6 bases in between. Per the germline V gene, CDR1 is SEHNR and CDR2 is FQNEAQ (reference sequence). The CDR3 DNA reads TGTGCCAGCAGCTTAGCCATCAGTAATGAAAAACTGTTTTTT. Its protein is CASSLAISNEKLFF.

The J gene is TRBJ2-3, the V gene TRBV19; 10 bases are a match to TRBD2. Germline V gene data show CDR1 as LNHDA and CDR2 as SQIVND (reference sequence). J lost 2 bases, V lost 5 bases, and 7 bases had no gene match. The CDR3 extends over 16 amino acids. The CDR3 nucleotides read TGTGCCAGTAGTTCCGGTCTAGCGGGGGTCACAGATACGCAGTATTTT. As protein: CASSSGLAGVTDTQYF.

The chain carries TRBV29-1 and TRBJ2-3; 9 bases are a match to TRBD2. CDR3 length equals 14 residues. Germline V lookup: CDR1 SQVTM, CDR2 ANQGSEA. This chain's CDR3 is CRGEREDGTDTQYF. CDR3 coding DNA: TGCCGTGGGGAGCGGGAGGACGGTACAGATACGCAGTATTTT.

The chain is built from TRBV30 and TRBJ2-6; TRBD2 aligns across 7 bases. The germline V gene encodes CDR1 GTSNPN and CDR2 SVGIG (reference sequence). The CDR3 covers 17 residues. Trimming removed 1 base from V and 0 bases from J; junction bases left unmatched: 6. CDR3: CAWSGGGPLSGANVLTF. The CDR3 nucleotides read TGTGCCTGGAGTGGGGGGGGTCCCCTCTCTGGGGCCAACGTCCTGACTTTC.

This clone turned up a few times. The chain uses TRBV29-1 and TRBJ2-5; the D gene is possibly TRBD1 (6 bases). The ends were cut back, 7 bases at V and 2 bases at J, with 11 bases in the middle. CDR3 length: 12 residues. Germline CDR1 and CDR2: SQVTM and ANQGSEA. The CDR3 region is CSAVRGQETQYF. CDR3 coding DNA: TGCAGCGCCGTTAGGGGGCAAGAGACCCAGTACTTC.

V usage is TRBV7-2 and J usage is TRBJ1-5; the D gene is possibly TRBD1 (6 bases). Germline CDR1 reads SGHTA; CDR2 reads FQGNSA. The CDR3 has 15 residues. V shed 6 bases and J shed 5 bases, with 17 bases lying between them. The CDR3 region is CASSFSRGGDQPQHF. Here the CDR3 DNA reads TGTGCCAGCAGTTTTTCCAGGGGAGGGGATCAGCCCCAGCATTTT.

The CDR3 sequence is CASSLNAGSASGANVLTF. The CDR3 DNA reads as TGTGCCAGCAGCTTAAACGCGGGATCTGCGTCTGGGGCCAACGTCCTGACTTTC. The rearrangement links TRBV7-6 to TRBJ2-6, with D maybe TRBD2 (6 bases). The germline gives CDR1 SGHVS, CDR2 FNYEAQ. V was trimmed by 2 bases and J by 1 base, leaving 15 bases between them. The CDR3 extends over 18 amino acids.

This clone was found once. The genes are TRBV7-2 and TRBJ2-3; D is undetermined. Per germline, CDR1 SGHTA and CDR2 FQGNSA. The CDR3 is made up of 12 amino acids. Trimming left V 5 bases short and J 5 bases short, with 8 bases between. The CDR3 coding sequence is TGTGCCAGCAGCCGCGGAAGAGATACGCAGTATTTT. This codes for CASSRGRDTQYF.

The chain couples TRBV6-5 to TRBJ2-5, with TRBD1 identical over 10 bases. The V gene end was trimmed by 4 bases and the J gene end by 5 bases; junction bases not matched to a gene: 7. In germline, CDR1 is MNHEY, CDR2 SVGAGI. This CDR3 spans 15 amino acids. Written as DNA, the CDR3 is TGTGCCAGCAGTTGGGACAGGGGATCGCGGGAGACCCAGTACTTC. Translating it yields CASSWDRGSRETQYF.

This clone was detected a few times. The V and J genes are TRBV4-1 and TRBJ2-4; 9 bases align to TRBD2. Germline V CDR1 and CDR2: MGHRA, YSYEKL. After removal of 4 bases from V and 4 bases from J, the junction contained 11 bases not matched to a gene. The CDR3 runs to 17 residues. Here the CDR3 reads CASSPEGSGGTKNIQYF. CDR3 in DNA: TGCGCCAGCAGCCCCGAGGGTAGCGGGGGAACTAAAAACATTCAGTACTTC.

This clone has just a few counts. The genes are TRBV18 and TRBJ1-1; D not resolved. CDR1 and CDR2 from the germline V gene are KGHSH and LQKENI. V lost 3 bases to trimming and J lost 1 base, with 9 bases between them. The CDR3 consists of 14 residues. The CDR3 loop reads CASSPNQENTEAFF. As DNA, the CDR3 is TGTGCCAGCTCACCCAACCAGGAGAACACTGAAGCTTTCTTT.

The chain couples TRBV27 to TRBJ1-2; 11 positions match TRBD1. The trim removed 4 bases at V and 8 bases at J, leaving 3 bases unmatched. Germline V gives CDR1 MNHEY, CDR2 SMNVEV (reference sequence). The CDR3 extends over 13 amino acids. The CDR3 loop reads CASSWTGGGGYTF. In DNA form, the CDR3 reads TGTGCCAGCAGTTGGACAGGGGGCGGAGGCTACACCTTC.